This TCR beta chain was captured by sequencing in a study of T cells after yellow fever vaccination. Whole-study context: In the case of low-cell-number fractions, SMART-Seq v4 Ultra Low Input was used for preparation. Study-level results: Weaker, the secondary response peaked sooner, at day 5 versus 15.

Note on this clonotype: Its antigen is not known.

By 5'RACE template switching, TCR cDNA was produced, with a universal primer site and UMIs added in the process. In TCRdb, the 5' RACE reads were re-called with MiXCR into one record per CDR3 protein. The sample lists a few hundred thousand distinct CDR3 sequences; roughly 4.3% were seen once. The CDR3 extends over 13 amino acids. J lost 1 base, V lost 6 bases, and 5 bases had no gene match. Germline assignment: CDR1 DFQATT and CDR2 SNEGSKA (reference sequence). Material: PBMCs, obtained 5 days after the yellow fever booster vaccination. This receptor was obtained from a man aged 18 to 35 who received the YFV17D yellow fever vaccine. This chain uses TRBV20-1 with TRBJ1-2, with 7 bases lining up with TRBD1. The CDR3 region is CSARGDVNYGYTF. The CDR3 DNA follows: TGCAGTGCCAGGGGGGACGTTAACTATGGCTACACCTTC.